The sequence of this TCR beta chain was determined in a study of shared clonotypes between healthy human individuals (dated by TCRdb to between 2020 and 2021). Background on the whole study: The cohort comprised a couple of women and a few men aged 18 to 49 years. Per donor, three plates each were used for CD4 naive and CD4 memory, two for CD8 naive, and one for CD8 memory. Blood TCR repertoires of five healthy adults were deeply sequenced to estimate repertoire size and the extent of clonotype sharing between individuals. Different laboratories and diverse techniques were used to prepare libraries and sequence TCR repertoires, to increase sequencing depth and limit assay-specific biases. Per donor, leukapheresis produced somewhere between about 0.9 and 9.5 billion PBMCs.

Measured from the cysteine to the phenylalanine, the CDR3 is 15 residues long. Here the CDR3 DNA is all that survives: 45 bases in frame from base 1. The trim is 0 bases for V and 1 base for J, with a gap of 13 bases between the germline ends. For CDR1 and CDR2, the germline V gene (reference sequence) lists GTSNPN and SVGIG. Healthy HIV-negative adults with no recently reported acute infections or vaccinations were included as donors. Every donor was a Caucasian adult living in Nashville, Tennessee, USA. CD4+ T cells were enriched by magnetic negative selection; naive cells were then positively selected on CD45RA, and the negative fraction formed the memory subset. Blood was obtained by leukapheresis, after which PBMCs were separated by Ficoll-Histopaque density gradient centrifugation and cryopreserved in liquid nitrogen vapor phase. Analytical flow cytometry was used to check the purity and quantity of every magnetically sorted T cell population. Each sorted fraction had its genomic DNA isolated and then quantified by UV absorbance on a Nanodrop 2000c.

This clone was counted only a few times. Its antigen remains unidentified. No base-level quality is on record; no much larger clone is a single base apart. The research as a whole found: The genetic and exposure-history diversity represented was limited by the small number of donors. Even with the large sequencing depth, rarefaction of the sorted-subset datasets indicated that sequencing was incomplete. Estimated clonotype richness was generally larger for naive than for memory subsets. Sampling was limited to blood, and TCR repertoires in tissue likely differ from TCR repertoires in blood. Sharing across several donors was observed for approximately 5% of naive CD4, over 3% of naive CD8, about 2.3% of memory CD4, and about 0.4% of memory CD8 clonotypes. Based on pairwise subsampling, the degree of clonotype sharing among donors was expected to be affected by sequencing depth. Compared with non-shared clonotypes, the clonotypes found in all four sorted-subset donors had higher generation probabilities.

Using the deep immunoSEQ assay, TCR CDR3 regions were amplified from genomic DNA by multiplex PCR. Extracted genomic DNA from each cell subset was distributed evenly across all wells of several immunoSEQ 96-well plates, and each plate was treated as a replicate. For sorted subsets, approximately 210 ng genomic DNA, equal to about 30,000 T cell genomes, was loaded into each replicate PCR. Purified libraries were quantified with a Qubit 3.0 fluorometer, sized on a Bioanalyzer 2100, and re-quantified with the KAPA Library Quantification kit. Each immunoSEQ 96-well plate was sequenced on its own single-read 150-cycle Illumina NextSeq 550 flow cell. Per the source publication's procedure: Because only junctional sequences without quality scores were contained in the immunoSEQ output, filtering matching that applied to full-length reads could not be performed. Sequences were annotated with PyIR, a Python wrapper for IgBLAST v1.9, and V/J genes and CDR3 were assigned using IMGT germline references. Reads were removed for weak V/J assignments (E-value above 1e-6), missing CDR3, stop codons, out-of-frame junctions, or ambiguous translated residues. V3J clonotypes were defined as sequences sharing the same inferred V gene, J gene, and CDR3 amino acid sequence. The percentage overlap between two repertoires was calculated by dividing the number of shared unique clonotypes by the size of the smaller repertoire. RTK rarefaction, the Chao1 estimator, and Recon v2.1 estimates of unobserved clonotypes were used to assess repertoire richness. Generation probabilities were computed with OLGA for all TCRbeta clonotypes obtained by the gDNA method from several donors. This is the immuneACCESS table as TCRdb keeps it, with only in-frame sequences that have V and J called. A part of the clones is gone; compared with another copy, unresolved V genes explain less than half, and the rest is unexplained. V, J and clone size were drawn from that table, and D and trimming were deduced from the DNA. Within this sample are about 660,000 clones, with about 74% of them counted one time only. 1.7% of the sample is held by the ten biggest clonotypes.

The rearranged segments are TRBV30 and TRBJ2-7, with no confident D gene call. The source is a young woman in good health. Material for sequencing was memory CD4+ T cells sorted from blood. The sample's cell subset or site label, decoded: CD45RA-negative fraction. Here the CDR3 is given as CAWSVWPQPSYEQYF. DNA sequence: TGTGCCTGGAGTGTATGGCCTCAACCTTCCTACGAGCAGTACTTC.